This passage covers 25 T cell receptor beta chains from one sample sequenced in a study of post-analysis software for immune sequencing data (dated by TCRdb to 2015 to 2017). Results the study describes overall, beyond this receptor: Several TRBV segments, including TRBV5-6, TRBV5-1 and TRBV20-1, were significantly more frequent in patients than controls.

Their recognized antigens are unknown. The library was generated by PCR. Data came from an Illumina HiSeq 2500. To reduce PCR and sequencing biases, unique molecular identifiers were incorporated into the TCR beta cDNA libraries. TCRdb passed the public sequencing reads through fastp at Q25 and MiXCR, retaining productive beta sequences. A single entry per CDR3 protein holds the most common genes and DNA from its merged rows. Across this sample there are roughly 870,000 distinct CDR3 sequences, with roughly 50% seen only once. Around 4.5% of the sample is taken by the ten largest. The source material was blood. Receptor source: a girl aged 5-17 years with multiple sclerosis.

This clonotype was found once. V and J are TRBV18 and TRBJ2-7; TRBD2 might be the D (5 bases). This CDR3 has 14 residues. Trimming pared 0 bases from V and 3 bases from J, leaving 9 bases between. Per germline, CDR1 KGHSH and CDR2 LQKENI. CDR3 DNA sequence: TGTGCCAGCTCACCACCGGGAGCGGTCTACGAGCAGTACTTC. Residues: CASSPPGAVYEQYF.

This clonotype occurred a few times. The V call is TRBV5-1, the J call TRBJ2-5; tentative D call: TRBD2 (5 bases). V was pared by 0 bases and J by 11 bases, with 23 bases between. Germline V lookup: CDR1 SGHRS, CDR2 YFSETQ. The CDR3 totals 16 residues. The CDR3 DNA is TGCGCCAGCAGCTTGGGGACTCCGGGATTCGTGAGGGAGCAGTACTTC. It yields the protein CASSLGTPGFVREQYF. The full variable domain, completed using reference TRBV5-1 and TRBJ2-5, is KAGVTQTPRYLIKTRGQQVTLSCSPISGHRSVSWYQQTPGQGLQFLFEYFSETQRNKGNFPGRFSGRQFSNSRSEMNVSTLELGDSALYLCASSLGTPGFVREQYFGPGTRLLVL.

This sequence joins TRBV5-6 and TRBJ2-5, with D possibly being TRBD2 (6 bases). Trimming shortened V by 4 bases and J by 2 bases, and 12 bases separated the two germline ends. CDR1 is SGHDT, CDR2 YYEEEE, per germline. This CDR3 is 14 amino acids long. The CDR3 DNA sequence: TGTGCCAGCAGCGGGACCCGGGGGCAAGAGACCCAGTACTTC. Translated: CASSGTRGQETQYF.

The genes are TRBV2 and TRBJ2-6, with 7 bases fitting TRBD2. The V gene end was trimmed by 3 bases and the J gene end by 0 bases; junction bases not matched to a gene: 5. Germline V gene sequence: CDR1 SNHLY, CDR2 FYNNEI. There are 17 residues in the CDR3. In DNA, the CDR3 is TGTGCCAGCAGTGACCGGGGGGTGCCCTCTGGGGCCAACGTCCTGACTTTC. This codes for CASSDRGVPSGANVLTF.

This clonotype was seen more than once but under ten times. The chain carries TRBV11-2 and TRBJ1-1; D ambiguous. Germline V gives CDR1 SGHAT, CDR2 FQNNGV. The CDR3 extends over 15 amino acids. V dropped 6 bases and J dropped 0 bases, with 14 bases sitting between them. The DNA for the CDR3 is TGTGCCAGCAGTTGGAAGGTGCTGCTGAACACTGAAGCTTTCTTT. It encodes CASSWKVLLNTEAFF.

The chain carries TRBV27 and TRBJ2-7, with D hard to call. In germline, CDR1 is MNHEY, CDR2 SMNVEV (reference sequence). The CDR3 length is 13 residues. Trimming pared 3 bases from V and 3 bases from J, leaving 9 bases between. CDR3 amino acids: CASSFSLSYEQYF. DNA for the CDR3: TGTGCCAGCAGTTTCTCTCTGAGCTACGAGCAGTACTTC.

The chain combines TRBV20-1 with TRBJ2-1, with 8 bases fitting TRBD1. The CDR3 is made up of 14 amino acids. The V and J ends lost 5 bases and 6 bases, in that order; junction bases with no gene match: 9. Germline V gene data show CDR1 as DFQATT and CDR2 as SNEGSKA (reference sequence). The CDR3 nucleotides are TGCAGTGCTGGGGGGCAGGGGGCCTTCAATGAGCAGTTCTTC. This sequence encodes CSAGGQGAFNEQFF.

CDR3 sequence reads: CSALTGDRAGYTF. CDR3 sequence (DNA): TGCAGCGCCCTCACCGGGGACAGAGCAGGCTACACCTTC. The V call is TRBV29-1, the J call TRBJ1-2; 7 bases map to TRBD1. The length of the CDR3 is 13 residues. The V and J ends lost 7 bases and 8 bases, in that order; junction bases with no gene match: 13. Germline V gives CDR1 SQVTM, CDR2 ANQGSEA.

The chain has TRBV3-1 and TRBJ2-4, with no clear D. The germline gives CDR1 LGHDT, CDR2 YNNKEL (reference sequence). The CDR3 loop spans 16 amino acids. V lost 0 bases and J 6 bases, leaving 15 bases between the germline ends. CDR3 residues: CASSQDRLPELNIQYF. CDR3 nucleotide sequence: TGTGCCAGCAGCCAAGATCGTCTGCCCGAGTTAAACATTCAGTACTTC.

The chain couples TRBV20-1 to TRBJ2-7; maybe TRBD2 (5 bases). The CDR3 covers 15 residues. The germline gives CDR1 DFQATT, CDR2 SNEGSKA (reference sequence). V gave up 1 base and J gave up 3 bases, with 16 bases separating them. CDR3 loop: CSARVRTGEFYEQYF. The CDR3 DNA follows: TGCAGTGCTAGAGTCCGGACCGGGGAGTTCTACGAGCAGTACTTC.

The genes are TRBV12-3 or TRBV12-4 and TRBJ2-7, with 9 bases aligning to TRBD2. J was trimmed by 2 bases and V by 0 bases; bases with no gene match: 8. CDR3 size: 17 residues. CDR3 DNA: TGTGCCAGCAGTTTAGCCCAGCGGGAGGCCCCTACCTACGAGCAGTACTTC. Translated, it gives CASSLAQREAPTYEQYF.

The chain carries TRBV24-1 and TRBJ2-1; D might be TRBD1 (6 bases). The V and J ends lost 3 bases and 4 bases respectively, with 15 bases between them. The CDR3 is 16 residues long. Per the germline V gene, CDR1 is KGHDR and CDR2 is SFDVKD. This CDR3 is CATSDTGTRIYNEQFF. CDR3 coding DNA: TGTGCCACCAGTGATACCGGGACAAGGATATACAATGAGCAGTTCTTC.

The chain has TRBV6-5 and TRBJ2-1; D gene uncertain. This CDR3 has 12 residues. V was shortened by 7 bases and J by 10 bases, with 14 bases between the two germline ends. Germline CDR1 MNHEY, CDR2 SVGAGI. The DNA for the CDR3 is TGTGCCAGCACCTCGTTCGCAATGGAGCAGTTCTTC. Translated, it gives CASTSFAMEQFF.

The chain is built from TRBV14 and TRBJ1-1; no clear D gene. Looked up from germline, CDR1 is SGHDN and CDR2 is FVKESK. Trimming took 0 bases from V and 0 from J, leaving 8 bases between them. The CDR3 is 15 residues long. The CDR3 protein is CASSQDHYMNTEAFF. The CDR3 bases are TGTGCCAGCAGCCAAGATCACTATATGAACACTGAAGCTTTCTTT.

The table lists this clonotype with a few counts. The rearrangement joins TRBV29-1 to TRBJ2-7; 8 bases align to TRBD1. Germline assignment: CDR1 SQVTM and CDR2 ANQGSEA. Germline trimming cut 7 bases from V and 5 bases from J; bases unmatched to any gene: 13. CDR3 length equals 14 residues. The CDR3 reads CSAKSRGQVDEQYF. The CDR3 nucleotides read TGCAGCGCCAAATCGCGGGGACAGGTTGACGAGCAGTACTTC.

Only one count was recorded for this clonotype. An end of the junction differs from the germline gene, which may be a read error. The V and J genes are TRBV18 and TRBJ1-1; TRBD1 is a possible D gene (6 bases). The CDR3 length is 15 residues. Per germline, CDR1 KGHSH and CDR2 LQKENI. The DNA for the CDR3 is TGTGTCAGCTCACCGAGACGACAGGAGAACACTGAAGCTTTCTTT. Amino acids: CVSSPRRQENTEAFF.

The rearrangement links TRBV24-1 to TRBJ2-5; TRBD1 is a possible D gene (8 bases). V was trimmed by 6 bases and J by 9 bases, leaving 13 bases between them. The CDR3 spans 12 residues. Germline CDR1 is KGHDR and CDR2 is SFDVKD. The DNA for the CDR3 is TGTGCCACCAGTAACAGGGGGAGGGCCCAGTACTTC. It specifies CATSNRGRAQYF.

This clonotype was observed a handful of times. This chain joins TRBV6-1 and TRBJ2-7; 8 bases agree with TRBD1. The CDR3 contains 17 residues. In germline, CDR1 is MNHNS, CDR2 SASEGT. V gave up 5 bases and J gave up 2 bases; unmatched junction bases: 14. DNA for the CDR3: TGTGCCAGCAGTCCGTATCCGGGACAGGATCTTACCTACGAGCAGTACTTC. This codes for CASSPYPGQDLTYEQYF.

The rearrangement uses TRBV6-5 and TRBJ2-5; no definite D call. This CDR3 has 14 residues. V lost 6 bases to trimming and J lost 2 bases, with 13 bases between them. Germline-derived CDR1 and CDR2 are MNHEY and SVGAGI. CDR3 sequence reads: CASRLLGGQETQYF. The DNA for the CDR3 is TGTGCCAGCAGATTACTTGGTGGACAAGAGACCCAGTACTTC.

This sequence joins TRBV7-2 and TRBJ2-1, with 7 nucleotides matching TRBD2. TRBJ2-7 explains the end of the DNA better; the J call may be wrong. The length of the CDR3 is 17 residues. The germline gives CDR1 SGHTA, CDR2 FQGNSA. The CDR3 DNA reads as TGTGCCAGCAGCTTCAGCGGGACGGGACTCCTCTACAATGAGCAGTACTTC. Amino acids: CASSFSGTGLLYNEQYF.

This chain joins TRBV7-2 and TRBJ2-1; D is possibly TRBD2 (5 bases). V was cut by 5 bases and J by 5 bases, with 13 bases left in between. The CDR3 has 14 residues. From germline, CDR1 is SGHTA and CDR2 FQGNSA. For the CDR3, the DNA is TGTGCCAGCAGCCGGAGCCGGGGAAACAATGAGCAGTTCTTC. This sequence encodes CASSRSRGNNEQFF.

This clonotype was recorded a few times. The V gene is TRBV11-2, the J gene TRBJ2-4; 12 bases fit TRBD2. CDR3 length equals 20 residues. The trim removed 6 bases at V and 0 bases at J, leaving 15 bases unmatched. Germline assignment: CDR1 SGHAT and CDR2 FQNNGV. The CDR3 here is CASSPRGPGLAGLAKNIQYF. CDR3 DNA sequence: TGTGCCAGCAGTCCTCGAGGTCCCGGACTAGCGGGACTAGCCAAAAACATTCAGTACTTC. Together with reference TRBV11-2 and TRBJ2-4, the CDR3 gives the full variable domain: EAGVAQSPRYKIIEKRQSVAFWCNPISGHATLYWYQQILGQGPKLLIQFQNNGVVDDSQLPKDRFSAERLKGVDSTLKIQPAKLEDSAVYLCASSPRGPGLAGLAKNIQYFGAGTRLSVL.

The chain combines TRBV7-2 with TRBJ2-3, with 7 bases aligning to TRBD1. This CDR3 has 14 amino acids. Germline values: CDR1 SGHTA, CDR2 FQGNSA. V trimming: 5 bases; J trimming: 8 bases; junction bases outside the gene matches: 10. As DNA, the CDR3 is TGTGCCAGCAGCACGGGACAGTATTCAGGTACGCAGTATTTT. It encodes CASSTGQYSGTQYF. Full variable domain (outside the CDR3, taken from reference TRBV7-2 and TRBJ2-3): GAGVSQSPSNKVTEKGKDVELRCDPISGHTALYWYRQSLGQGLEFLIYFQGNSAPDKSGLPSDRFSAERTGGSVSTLTIQRTQQEDSAVYLCASSTGQYSGTQYFGPGTRLTVL.

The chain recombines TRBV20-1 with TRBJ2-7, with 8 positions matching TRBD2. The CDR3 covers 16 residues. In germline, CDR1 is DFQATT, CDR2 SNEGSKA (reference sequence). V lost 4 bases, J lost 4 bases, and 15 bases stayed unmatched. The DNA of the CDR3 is TGCAGTGCTATTAGCGGGACTGACTCAAGGCGTTACGAGCAGTACTTC. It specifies CSAISGTDSRRYEQYF.

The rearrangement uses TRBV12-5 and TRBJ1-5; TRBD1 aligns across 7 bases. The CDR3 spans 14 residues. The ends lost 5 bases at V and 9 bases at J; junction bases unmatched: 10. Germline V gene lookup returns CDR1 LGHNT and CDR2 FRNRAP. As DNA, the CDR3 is TGTGCTAGTGGTCAGAAGACAGGGTTGTGGCCCCAGCATTTT. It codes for CASGQKTGLWPQHF.